This T cell receptor (beta chain) was obtained from a study of response to subunit inactivated influenza vaccine. The CDR3 loop spans 15 amino acids. Germline V gene sequence: CDR1 SGHVS, CDR2 FQNEAQ. Trimming stripped 5 bases from V and 1 base from J, with 15 bases between. Points on this clonotype: Its cognate antigen is unknown.

TCRdb reprocessed the RT-PCR reads with MiXCR, giving one entry per CDR3 protein. The table has 150,000 or so distinct CDR3 sequences, around 11% seen once. Notes on the study in general: Each seasonal influenza vaccination recruits few new T cells, the authors suggested.

The sample in question was CD8+ T cells sorted from PBMCs, obtained less than 25 months after vaccination. The V gene is TRBV7-8, the J gene TRBJ2-7, with D possibly matching TRBD1 (6 bases). The clonotype originates from a man aged 50 to 69 who received an inactivated influenza vaccine. The CDR3 region is CASSRYRDTSYEQYF. DNA of the CDR3: TGTGCCAGCAGCAGATACCGGGACACGTCCTACGAGCAGTACTTC.